The 6 T cell receptor beta chains reported below all come from one sample, sequenced in a study of blood T cell repertoires in COVID-19. The table came from immunoSEQ multiplex PCR; TCRdb's copy has only in-frame clones and leaves some out. The table shows 300,000 to 450,000 clones, with around 89% occurring only once. Sequenced sample: peripheral blood. Every receptor here comes from a woman aged 25 to 39 with COVID-19, enrolled during active disease.

This sequence joins TRBV10-2 and TRBJ2-5, with 7 bases lining up with TRBD1. After removal of 3 bases from V and 5 bases from J, the junction contained 12 bases not matched to a gene. The CDR3 extends over 16 amino acids. CDR1 and CDR2 (germline): WSHSY, SAAADI. CDR3 DNA: TGCGCCAGCAGTGATTCAGGGGGTAACGGCCGGGAGACCCAGTACTTC. This gives the protein CASSDSGGNGRETQYF.

The rearrangement joins TRBV19 to TRBJ2-1; D gene unclear. Germline values: CDR1 LNHDA, CDR2 SQIVND (reference sequence). V dropped 6 bases and J dropped 1 base, with 13 bases sitting between them. CDR3 size: 15 residues. CDR3 amino acids: CASSPARLSYNEQFF. CDR3 coding DNA: TGTGCCAGTAGCCCCGCTAGATTATCCTACAATGAGCAGTTCTTC.

The sample holds one count of this clone. The chain carries TRBV3-1 (or the pseudogene TRBV3-2) and TRBJ2-7, with D possibly TRBD1 on 6 matching bases. Per germline, CDR1 LGHDT and CDR2 YNNKEL (reference sequence). The CDR3 contains 14 residues. V lost 1 base and J lost 2, with 9 bases in between. CDR3 region: CASSQAGHTYEQYF. In DNA form, the CDR3 reads TGTGCCAGCAGCCAAGCGGGACATACCTACGAGCAGTACTTC.

The chain links TRBV6-1 to TRBJ1-3; no clear D gene. V was shortened by 2 bases and J by 3 bases, with 11 bases between the two germline ends. The CDR3 runs 15 residues. The V gene's germline CDR1 is MNHNS and CDR2 SASEGT. The CDR3 region is CASSESGGHGNTIYF. The CDR3 nucleotides are TGTGCCAGCAGTGAAAGCGGTGGGCATGGAAACACCATATATTTT.

This clone was observed a single time. The V gene is TRBV4-1, the J gene TRBJ2-7, with D uncertain. The length of the CDR3 is 18 residues. V was shortened by 3 bases and J by 1 base, with 22 bases between the two germline ends. CDR1 is MGHRA, CDR2 YSYEKL, per germline. This CDR3 is CASSHDSPRLNPSYEQYF. The CDR3 DNA reads as TGCGCCAGCAGCCACGATAGCCCTAGGCTGAATCCGTCCTACGAGCAGTACTTC.

V is TRBV30 and J is TRBJ2-5; maybe TRBD2 (5 bases). This CDR3 is built from 14 residues. Trimming pared 2 bases from V and 2 bases from J, leaving 12 bases between. CDR1 GTSNPN and CDR2 SVGIG come from the germline V gene (reference sequence). The CDR3 sequence: CAWSPSGGQETQYF. DNA for the CDR3: TGTGCCTGGAGTCCCTCGGGCGGGCAAGAGACCCAGTACTTC.